The rows below give T cell receptor beta chains drawn from one sample of a study of T cells in Graves' hyperthyroidism and ophthalmopathy. TCRdb re-derived calls from the multiplex PCR reads in MiXCR, one entry per CDR3 protein. Among about 580,000 distinct CDR3 sequences, 40% to 55% were seen once, and the ten largest hold roughly 8.2%. Sequences were obtained from peripheral blood or thyroid tissue (not recorded which). These receptors were taken from a woman under 30 with Graves' hyperthyroidism. Both conserved end residues are part of each CDR3. Fields, in order: J gene, D gene, V gene, clone size, CDR3 protein, CDR3 DNA. D genes are given only for firm matches. A row's size may be missing; if present it is once, few, many or a size class.

TRBJ1-2 | TRBD1 | TRBV2 | - | CASTGGGSYYGYTF | TGTGCCAGCACAGGGGGCGGGTCTTACTATGGCTACACCTTC
TRBJ2-1 | - | TRBV4-2 | - | CASSAPSNEQFF | TGTGCCAGCAGCGCCCCTAGCAATGAGCAGTTCTTC
TRBJ2-1 | TRBD2 | TRBV29-1 | - | CSLRGGRDGEQFF | TGCAGCTTGAGGGGCGGGAGGGATGGTGAGCAGTTCTTC
TRBJ2-2 | TRBD2 | TRBV15 | many | CATSRDRLAGDGELFF | TGTGCCACCAGCAGAGATCGACTAGCGGGCGACGGGGAGCTGTTTTTT
TRBJ1-2 | TRBD1 | TRBV12-3/TRBV12-4 | many | CASSPPGTGYGYTF | TGTGCCAGCAGTCCTCCCGGGACAGGGTATGGCTACACCTTC
TRBJ2-3 | - | TRBV20-1 | - | CSARDRWADTQYF | TGCAGTGCTCGGGACCGTTGGGCAGATACGCAGTATTTT
TRBJ1-2 | TRBD1 | TRBV12-3/TRBV12-4 | many | CASSRPTGGDYGYTF | TGTGCCAGCAGCCGGCCGACAGGGGGCGACTATGGCTACACCTTC
TRBJ2-1 | TRBD2 | TRBV6-4 | - | CASSSGLASNEQFF | TGTGCCAGCAGTTCGGGACTAGCGAGCAATGAGCAGTTCTTC
TRBJ1-4 | - | TRBV9 | - | CASSVMGRINEKLFF | TGTGCCAGCAGCGTAATGGGACGGATTAATGAAAAACTGTTTTTT
TRBJ2-2 | TRBD1 | TRBV5-5 | few | CASTPFGTGGNTGELFF | TGTGCCAGCACCCCCTTTGGGACAGGGGGCAACACCGGGGAGCTGTTTTTT
TRBJ1-4 | - | TRBV7-2 | - | CASREKLFF | TGTGCCAGCAGGGAAAAACTGTTTTTT
TRBJ1-6 | TRBD1 | TRBV11-2 | many | CASSRYRGNSPLHF | TGTGCCAGCAGCCGCTACAGGGGCAATTCACCCCTCCACTTT
TRBJ1-3 | - | TRBV20-1 | - | CSAREDATGHTIYF | TGCAGTGCTAGGGAGGACGCCACGGGACACACCATATATTTT
TRBJ1-5 | - | TRBV9 | many | CASTFPIVQPQHF | TGTGCCAGCACCTTCCCAATTGTACAGCCCCAGCATTTT
TRBJ1-1 | TRBD1 | TRBV7-9 | once | CACGQGARTEAFF | TGTGCCTGCGGACAGGGGGCGCGCACTGAAGCTTTCTTT
TRBJ1-2 | - | TRBV7-2 | many | CASSTPDSYGYTF | TGTGCCAGCAGCACCCCGGACAGCTATGGCTACACCTTC
TRBJ2-5 | - | TRBV19 | - | CASSIVSQETQYF | TGTGCCAGTAGTATCGTCAGCCAAGAGACCCAGTACTTC
TRBJ1-1 | - | TRBV5-1 | few | CASSLRAGGGSNTEAFF | TGCGCCAGCAGCTTGAGAGCCGGGGGAGGGTCGAACACTGAAGCTTTCTTT
TRBJ1-2 | - | TRBV2 | few | CASSSLSGINYGYTF | TGTGCCAGCAGTTCCCTCTCAGGGATAAACTATGGCTACACCTTC
TRBJ2-3 | - | TRBV5-1 | - | CASSLDPFNTDTQYF | TGCGCCAGCAGCTTGGATCCGTTCAACACAGATACGCAGTATTTT